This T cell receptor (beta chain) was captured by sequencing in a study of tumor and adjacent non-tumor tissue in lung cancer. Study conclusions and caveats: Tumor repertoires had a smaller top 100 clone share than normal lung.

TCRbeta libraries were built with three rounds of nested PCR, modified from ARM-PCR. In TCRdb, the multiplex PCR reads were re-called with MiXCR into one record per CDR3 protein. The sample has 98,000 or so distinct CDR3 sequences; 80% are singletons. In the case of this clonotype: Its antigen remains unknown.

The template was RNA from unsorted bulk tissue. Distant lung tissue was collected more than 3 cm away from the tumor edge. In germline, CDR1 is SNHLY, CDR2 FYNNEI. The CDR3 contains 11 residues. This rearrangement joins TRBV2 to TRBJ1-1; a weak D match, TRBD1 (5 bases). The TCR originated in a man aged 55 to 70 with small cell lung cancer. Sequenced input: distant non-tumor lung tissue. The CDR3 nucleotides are TGTGTCAGTAGTGAAGGGGCGAGGGCTTTCTTT. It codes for CVSSEGARAFF.